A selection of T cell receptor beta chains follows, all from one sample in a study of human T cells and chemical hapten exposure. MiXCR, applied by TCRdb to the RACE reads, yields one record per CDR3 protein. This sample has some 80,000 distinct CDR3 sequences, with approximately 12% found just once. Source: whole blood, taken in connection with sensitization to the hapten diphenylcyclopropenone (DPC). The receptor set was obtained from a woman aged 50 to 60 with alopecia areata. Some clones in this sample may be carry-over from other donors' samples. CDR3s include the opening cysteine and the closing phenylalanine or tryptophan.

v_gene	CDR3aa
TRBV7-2	CASGSGQGVVGNSPLHF
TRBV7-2	CASSSRTSGGAKTDTQYF
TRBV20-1	CSAETTSGSSDTQYF
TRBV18	CASSILSGRSRNEQFF
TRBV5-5	CASSLPMGEGEQFF
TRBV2	CASRLGASGASTDTQYF
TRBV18	CASSPPGGRATEAFF
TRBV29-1	CSARGFNYEQYF
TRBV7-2	CASSMRDRDEQYF
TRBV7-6	CASSFTYNTGELFF
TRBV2	CASKTLAGESYEQYF
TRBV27	CASSLSGGLAGGENEQFF
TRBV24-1	CATSDERRDTQYF
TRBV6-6	CASSYVQPNEQFF
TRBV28	CASSFLGYEQYF
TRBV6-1	CASSLEGLSNQPQHF
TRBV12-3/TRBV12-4	CASRKGPPTGELFF
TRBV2	CASSGQALNTGELFF
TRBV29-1	CSARGSDNYGYTF
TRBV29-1	CSVEDQGSAGELFF
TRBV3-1	CASSQELEVSPYYEQYF
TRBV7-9	CASSPQAPEYEQYF
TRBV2	CASRGQMINTEAFF
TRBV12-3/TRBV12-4	CASSSTPGQGANPTEAFF
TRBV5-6	CASRGGGGYTF
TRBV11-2	CASSLAGTNGYTF
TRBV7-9	CASSFGRSDTQYF
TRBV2	CASSGDSLVYTF
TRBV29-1	CSATRLAGNTVYEQYF
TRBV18	CASSPYRQGSDTQYF
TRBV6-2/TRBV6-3	CASSNTGTPVYGYTF
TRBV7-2	CASSLGLNSNQPQHF
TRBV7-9	CASSKAGQLGEKLFF
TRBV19	CASRGDSHSNQPQHF
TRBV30	CAWSVHQGGQPQHF
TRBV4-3	CASSHLGQGANGYTF
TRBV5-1	CASSSFGTGGATGELFF
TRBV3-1	CASGGDRVFGYTF
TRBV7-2	CASSLMGVDASLWSPLHF
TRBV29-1	CSVGPTTGADTQYF
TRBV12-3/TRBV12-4	CASRTDLYNSPLHF
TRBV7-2	CASSFKGENIQYF
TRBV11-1	CASSSDRGGTNTEAFF
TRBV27	CASSIAGGSYNEQFF
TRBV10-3	CAISGRGGSSYNSPLHF
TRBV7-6	CASSLVGGSGVDTQYF
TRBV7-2	CASSRGLAGTTDTQYF
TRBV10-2	CASSEFLAGGLYNEQFF